This passage covers 14 T cell receptor beta chains from one sample sequenced in a study of T cell responses to AZD1222 COVID-19 vaccine. Here immunoSEQ multiplex PCR was the method, and the copy in TCRdb shows in-frame clones only, minus some. The profile shows approximately 130,000 clones, 80% to 95% of them singletons. Sequenced here: peripheral blood, sampled 28 days after the second dose of the MenACWY control vaccine. The source is an adult who received the MenACWY meningococcal vaccine as a control.

This clone was observed a single time. This chain uses TRBV6-5 with TRBJ1-1, with 9 positions matching TRBD1. Looked up from germline, CDR1 is MNHEY and CDR2 is SVGAGI. This CDR3 spans 15 amino acids. V gave up 6 bases and J gave up 9 bases; unmatched junction bases: 14. DNA of the CDR3: TGTGCCAGCAGCCGCGGAACGGACAGGGGTTCAAAAGCTTTCTTT. Translated: CASSRGTDRGSKAFF.

The rearrangement joins TRBV19 to TRBJ1-5; tentatively, D is TRBD1 (5 bases). CDR3 size: 15 residues. CDR1 is LNHDA, CDR2 SQIVND, per germline (reference sequence). The ends were cut back, 3 bases at V and 5 bases at J, with 14 bases in the middle. For the CDR3, the DNA is TGTGCCAGTAGTATTAGCCAGGGAGGGTATCAGCCCCAGCATTTT. It translates to CASSISQGGYQPQHF.

The rearrangement links TRBV5-4 to TRBJ1-5; 9 bases are a match to TRBD1. In germline, CDR1 is SGHNT, CDR2 YYREEE (reference sequence). CDR3 length equals 14 residues. With 0 bases clipped from V and 5 bases from J, the junction kept 0 bases outside the gene matches. This CDR3 is CASSLGQGDQPQHF. CDR3 bases: TGTGCCAGCAGCTTGGGACAGGGGGATCAGCCCCAGCATTTT.

This chain connects TRBV19 to TRBJ2-7, with unresolved D. V was trimmed by 4 bases and J by 3 bases, leaving 10 bases between them. The CDR3 loop spans 13 amino acids. CDR1 LNHDA and CDR2 SQIVND come from the germline V gene (reference sequence). CDR3 bases: TGTGCCAGTAGTACTCGGAGAGACTACGAGCAGTACTTC. Amino acid sequence: CASSTRRDYEQYF.

This chain links TRBV15 with TRBJ1-4; 10 positions agree with TRBD1. Losses at the gene ends were 2 bases for V and 3 bases for J; bases not matched to a gene: 9. Germline V gene data show CDR1 as LNHNV and CDR2 as YYDKDF (reference sequence). This CDR3 has 18 residues. CDR3 amino acids: CATSRKTRQGAANEKLFF. DNA of the CDR3: TGTGCCACCAGCAGAAAAACCCGACAGGGGGCAGCTAATGAAAAACTGTTTTTT.

This chain joins TRBV2 and TRBJ2-7; 8 bases are shared with TRBD2. Germline lookup yields CDR1 SNHLY and CDR2 FYNNEI. Unmatched junction bases numbered 12, after V lost 7 bases and J lost 7 bases. The CDR3 is 14 amino acids. As DNA, the CDR3 is TGTGCCAGCAAAACGGGAGGGACCCATGGAGAGCAGTACTTC. Protein sequence: CASKTGGTHGEQYF.

The chain uses TRBV11-2 and TRBJ2-7, with 9 bases identical to TRBD2. V trimming: 1 base; J trimming: 2 bases; junction bases outside the gene matches: 6. Per the germline V gene, CDR1 is SGHAT and CDR2 is FQNNGV. The CDR3 is 16 residues long. The CDR3: CASSLGRLAGPYEQYV. CDR3 in DNA: TGTGCCAGCAGCTTAGGCAGGCTAGCGGGGCCCTACGAGCAGTACGTC.

The chain recombines TRBV28 with TRBJ1-2; weak D call: TRBD1 (5 bases). The CDR3 loop spans 14 amino acids. The germline V gene encodes CDR1 MDHEN and CDR2 SYDVKM. Trimming took off 3 bases at V and 0 bases at J, with 8 bases between the two ends. The CDR3 coding sequence is TGTGCCAGCAGTTTGGGGCGTACTAACTATGGCTACACCTTC. It yields the protein CASSLGRTNYGYTF.

This chain links TRBV5-6 with TRBJ2-7; 10 bases map to TRBD2. V shed 4 bases, J shed 2 bases, and the junction held 15 bases outside the gene matches. Germline CDR1 and CDR2: SGHDT and YYEEEE. The CDR3 is 18 residues long. CDR3 DNA: TGTGCCAGCAGCGGATCGCAGCGGGAGGGCATTGGGACCTACGAGCAGTACTTC. It yields the protein CASSGSQREGIGTYEQYF.

The chain carries TRBV5-1 and TRBJ2-6, with D uncertain. V was shortened by 1 base and J by 0 bases, with 2 bases between the two germline ends. From germline, CDR1 is SGHRS and CDR2 YFSETQ. The CDR3 covers 14 residues. CDR3 coding DNA: TGCGCCAGCAGCTTGTACTCTGGGGCCAACGTCCTGACTTTC. Translation gives CASSLYSGANVLTF.

This clone was observed once. V gene TRBV5-1 combines with J gene TRBJ1-6; 7 bases are a match to TRBD1. V lost 4 bases to trimming and J lost 8 bases; unmatched junction nucleotides: 12. The CDR3 contains 16 residues. CDR1 is SGHRS and CDR2 is YFSETQ in the germline V gene. The CDR3 region is CASSGGQTGPYSPLHF. CDR3 coding DNA: TGCGCCAGCAGCGGAGGACAGACAGGGCCTTATTCACCCCTCCACTTT. The variable domain in full, with the rest retrieved from reference TRBV5-1 and TRBJ1-6, is KAGVTQTPRYLIKTRGQQVTLSCSPISGHRSVSWYQQTPGQGLQFLFEYFSETQRNKGNFPGRFSGRQFSNSRSEMNVSTLELGDSALYLCASSGGQTGPYSPLHFGNGTRLTVT.

The chain combines TRBV7-8 with TRBJ2-2; D is possibly TRBD1 (5 bases). Trimming pared 6 bases from V and 4 bases from J, leaving 9 bases between. The CDR3 contains 13 residues. Germline assignment: CDR1 SGHVS and CDR2 FQNEAQ. Written as DNA, the CDR3 is TGTGCCAGCAGGCCTAGGGGCACCGGGGAGCTGTTTTTT. It is translated as CASRPRGTGELFF.

Written as DNA, the CDR3 is TGTGCCAGCAGTGACTCAATGGACTACACAGATACGCAGTATTTT. This gives the protein CASSDSMDYTDTQYF. This chain connects TRBV6-4 to TRBJ2-3, with a possible D match to TRBD2 (6 bases). From germline, CDR1 is MRHNA and CDR2 SNTAGT. With 0 bases removed from V and 2 bases from J, the gap between germline ends came to 9 bases. The CDR3 has 15 residues.

The chain couples TRBV28 to TRBJ1-6; D remains ambiguous. Trimming removed 5 bases from V and 4 bases from J, with 15 bases in between. The CDR3 is 16 amino acids. CDR1 MDHEN and CDR2 SYDVKM come from the germline V gene. CDR3 DNA: TGTGCCAGCAGTCTTCCCGCTTTGATATATAATTCACCCCTCCACTTT. Translated, it gives CASSLPALIYNSPLHF. Based on the CDR3 plus reference TRBV28 and TRBJ1-6, the full variable domain is DVKVTQSSRYLVKRTGEKVFLECVQDMDHENMFWYRQDPGLGLRLIYFSYDVKMKEKGDIPEGYSVSREKKERFSLILESASTNQTSMYLCASSLPALIYNSPLHFGNGTRLTVT.